Included here is one T cell receptor beta chain sequence, with context. It lacks a known antigen. The sample is drawn from a study of cytomegalovirus exposure and HLA in healthy donors (TCRdb year 2017). The study in broad terms: An earlier analysis of approximately 590 of the donors reported roughly 270 Gb of sequence data and approximately 110 million unique TCR beta sequences from some 180 million T cells. Along with the approximately 700-subject first cohort, a separate validation cohort of around 110 different subjects was used. The study was designed to test whether signatures of past pathogen exposure could be identified by cataloging public T cell receptors. In the later analysis, no new phenotypic data were used to find candidate immune exposures; instead, reliance was placed on TCR beta sequences and their occurrence across donors. To decide whether each TCR beta V gene segment behaved as functional or pseudogenic, an earlier analysis of some 580 of the donors relied on high-throughput TCR beta sequencing. The study combined high-throughput TCR immunosequencing, statistical association of individual TCRs with disease status, and machine learning to predict cytomegalovirus infection status. The study profiled the T cell repertoires of under 700 subjects by immunosequencing and related them to cytomegalovirus serostatus. Among about 400 genotyped donors of the cohort, an average of about 220,000 unique TCR beta nucleotide sequences was sequenced per donor, of which about 19% were non-productive. To study patterns of TCR occurrence, a later analysis re-analyzed previously published TCR beta repertoires from several hundred donors and added high-resolution HLA genotyping. Both class I and class II loci were covered by HLA typing, at four-digit resolution. Four or five DR-DQ haplotypes were treated as single units for association and clustering because of strong linkage in the cohort. Of the approximately 400 genotyped donors, about 80% fell in the genetic ancestry cluster associated with self-reported Caucasian donors. Genome-wide SNP genotypes for about three fifths of the roughly 670 donors were used in a later genetic analysis, which treated that subset as a discovery cohort. An early release covering some 640 HLA-typed donors comprised 300 to 350 gigabases of sequencing data and tens of millions of unique TCR sequences. All discovery cohort repertoires had been generated using a single sequencing platform. The number of donors typed differed by locus, with about 620-630 for A, B, C, DRB1 and DQB1, roughly 550 for DQA1, under 610 for DPA1, and 400 to 490 for DPB1. Donor age, sex, ethnicity and CMV serostatus were collected together with the repertoire data. Points the paper makes about the study in general: While some public TCRs were present in many individuals, most TCR sequences turned up only very rarely across donors. When HLA alleles, especially DR and DQ, strongly co-occurred, TCR associations were difficult to assign to individual alleles. A later analysis found that HLA-associated TCR beta chains were more clonally expanded and had lower generation probabilities than equally common non-associated chains. A further reported finding was that TCR beta sequences accurately predicted the HLA-A and HLA-B alleles for most subjects in the first cohort. In both the original and validation cohorts, the classifier was reported to diagnose cytomegalovirus status with high specificity and sensitivity. A group of highly shared sequence variants was considered likely to be a technical artifact of the sequencing pipeline. A later analysis reported that several top co-occurrence clusters appeared linked to parvovirus B19, influenza, CMV and Epstein-Barr virus. Compared with the roughly 600-donor mean, donors in an Asian-associated ancestry cluster had fewer N-insertions in productive TCRs, according to a later genetic analysis. At a false discovery rate of 0.05, a later analysis linked under 20,000 TCR beta sequences to specific HLA alleles. An earlier analysis of around 500 of the donors showed that most TCR beta V segments appeared in productive rearrangements either about 87% or about 30% of the time, which broadly matched IMGT annotations. Linkage disequilibrium might explain the correlated functional status among segregating V segments, but an unknown experimental factor could not be excluded. CMV serostatus was the only immune exposure information available for the cohort. Presence/absence analyses assumed roughly uniform sequencing depth across donors, an assumption that may not hold. An association between a missense DCLRE1C variant and V-gene and J-gene trimming of TCR beta chains was found in a later genetic analysis and replicated in an independent cohort. The earlier analysis of some 540 of the donors excluded some 16 rarely observed V segments, including chromosome 9 orphons, because counts were too low. In vitro tests confirmed that three of the cytomegalovirus-associated TCR beta chains recognize cytomegalovirus antigens. The authors suggested that the approach could potentially be extended to other disease states and immunological phenotypes. Because HLA typing was missing for some donors at each locus, association tests included only the typed subset. In a later analysis, the rate of TCR association differed among HLA loci, with DRB1 alleles having the most associated TCRs and HLA-C alleles having the fewest. Because the 87-base-pair reads could not distinguish some IMGT-functional V segments, including TRBV6-2 and TRBV6-3, those segments were excluded. In the study, 150 to 200 TCR beta chains were listed as associated with cytomegalovirus. According to a later analysis, most CMV-associated TCR beta chains appeared to be HLA-restricted, and the HLA associations seemed to be driven largely by CMV exposure. The cohort was sequenced for TCR beta chains only, and without alpha or paired-chain data the features that could be detected were limited.

The germline V gene supplies CDR1 SGHRS and CDR2 YFSETQ. Trimming at the junction amounts to 0 bases on V and 9 bases on J, and the germline ends lie 16 bases apart. The CDR3 covers 16 residues, taking in both the cysteine and the phenylalanine. The sequence is cut down to CDR3 DNA, 48 bases in frame from base 1. Library preparation was by the immunoSEQ multiplex PCR assay. For the multiplex PCR, a mixture combining 60 forward primers for TCR Vbeta segments and 13 reverse primers for TCR Jbeta segments was used. Amplification of the CDR3 region of rearranged TCR beta genes was performed with a multiplex PCR assay on genomic DNA. On the Illumina HiSeq System, the amplified TCR beta libraries were sequenced as 87-base-pair reads. The authors' pipeline ran thus. A later analysis counted approximately 76 million unique TCR beta chains across the 550 to 750 repertoires, and around 9.9 million of these chains were shared by at least two donors. To remove PCR and sequencing errors, raw reads were error-corrected and collapsed into unique sequences using a nearest-neighbor algorithm that merged closely related sequences. To assign V, D and J gene segments, CDR3 sequences were aligned to IMGT reference sequences. For a sequence to be retained, at least a six-nucleotide match to both a V gene segment and a J gene segment was required. A rearrangement was called productive if the CDR3 had no stop codons and remained in frame with V and J, and every other rearrangement was called non-productive. Following IMGT convention, CDR3 was defined as the stretch from the second conserved V-encoded cysteine to the conserved J-encoded phenylalanine. In an earlier analysis of more than 550 of the donors, sequences lacking an unambiguous match to a single V gene segment were excluded. An earlier analysis of 587 of the donors classified V segments as functional when productive rearrangements were above 56.7% and as segregating when the standard deviation between donors was above 5%. A statistical classification framework was developed to diagnose cytomegalovirus status using the catalog of TCR beta chain sequences. In a later analysis, V and J genes were assigned by comparing TCR nucleotide sequences against IMGT/GENE-DB human TR gene sequences. A later analysis assigned CDR3 sequences and most-parsimonious VDJ recombination scenarios with the TCRdist pipeline. In a later analysis, each TCR beta chain was defined by its CDR3 amino acid sequence together with its V-gene family, and reads lacking a unique V-gene family were excluded. In a later analysis, 500 to 650 highly shared, low-generation-probability nucleotide sequences were removed to address suspected cross-contamination and a sequencing artifact. For each public chain, a later analysis derived a clonal expansion index from normalized ranks of inferred template counts within each repertoire. In a later analysis, generation probabilities were computed with a VDJ recombination model fitted to out-of-frame rearrangements, and the resulting probabilities were checked against IGoR. In a later analysis, TCR-TCR, TCR-HLA and TCR-CMV co-occurrence was scored with hypergeometric tests, and a repertoire-size bias correction was applied to TCR pairs. In a later analysis, false discovery rates were estimated by permuting HLA or CMV assignments 20 times. In a later analysis, co-occurring TCRs were grouped using DBSCAN, and TCRdist sequence similarity was added for clustering within HLA-allele-positive subsets. Co-occurrence clustering excluded repertoires with fewer than 30,000 or more than 120,000 public chains, plus five with anomalous nucleotide sharing. TCRdb limited this immuneACCESS table to in-frame rearrangements with V and J called. A share of clones is missing; checked studies link under half to unresolved V genes, and the rest is unexplained. V and J calls and clone size come straight from that table; D and trimming were deduced from the DNA. The sample has 70,000 or so clones on record. 2.5% to 3% of the sample is held by the ten biggest clonotypes.

The cohort consisted of fewer than 700 healthy bone marrow donors. Cohort members were all nominally healthy when sampled, although unrecorded immune exposures were likely present. The donor tested CMV seronegative, placing the donor among the roughly 350 seronegative members of the cohort. Every donor gave a peripheral blood sample, and the peripheral blood mononuclear cells from that sample were used for TCR beta sequencing. Genomic DNA was extracted from the blood cell samples with the Qiagen DNeasy Blood Extraction Kit. This TCR derives from a man in his forties in good health and CMV-seronegative. Recombination linked TRBV5-1 to TRBJ1-6, with TRBD1 tentatively as D gene (5 bases match). The sequenced sample consisted of PBMCs. The CDR3 loop reads CASSLDTGTAASPLHF. The DNA reads TGCGCCAGCAGCTTGGATACCGGGACTGCGGCTTCACCCCTCCACTTT.